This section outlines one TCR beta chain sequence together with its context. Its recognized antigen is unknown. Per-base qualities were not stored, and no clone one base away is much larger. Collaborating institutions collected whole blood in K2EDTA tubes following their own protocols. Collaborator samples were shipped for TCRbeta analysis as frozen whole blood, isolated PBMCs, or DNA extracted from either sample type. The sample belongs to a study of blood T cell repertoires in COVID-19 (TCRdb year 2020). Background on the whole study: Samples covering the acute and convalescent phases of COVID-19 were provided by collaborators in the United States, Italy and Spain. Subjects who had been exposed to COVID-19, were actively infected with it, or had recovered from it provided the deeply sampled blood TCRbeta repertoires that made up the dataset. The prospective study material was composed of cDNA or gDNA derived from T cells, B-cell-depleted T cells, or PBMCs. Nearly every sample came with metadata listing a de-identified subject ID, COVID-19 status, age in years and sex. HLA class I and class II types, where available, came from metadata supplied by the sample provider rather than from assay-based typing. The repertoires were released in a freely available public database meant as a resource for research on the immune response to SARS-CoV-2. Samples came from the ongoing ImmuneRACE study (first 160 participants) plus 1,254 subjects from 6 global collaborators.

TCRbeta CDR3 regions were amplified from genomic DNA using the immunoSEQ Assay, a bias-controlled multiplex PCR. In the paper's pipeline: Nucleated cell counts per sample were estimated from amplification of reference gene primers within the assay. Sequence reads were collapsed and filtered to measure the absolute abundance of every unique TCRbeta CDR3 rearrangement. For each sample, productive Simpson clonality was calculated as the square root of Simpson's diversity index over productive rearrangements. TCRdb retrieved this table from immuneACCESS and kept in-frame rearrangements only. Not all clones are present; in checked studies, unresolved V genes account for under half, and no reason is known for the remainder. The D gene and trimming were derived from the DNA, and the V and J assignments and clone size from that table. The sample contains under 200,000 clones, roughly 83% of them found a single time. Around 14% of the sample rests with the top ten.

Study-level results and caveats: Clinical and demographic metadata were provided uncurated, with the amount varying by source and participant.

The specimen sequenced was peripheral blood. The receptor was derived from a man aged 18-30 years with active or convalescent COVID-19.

The CDR3 is CASSSGTTGFSGANVLTF. The DNA sequence reads TGCGCCAGCAGCTCGGGTACTACCGGCTTCTCTGGGGCCAACGTCCTGACTTTC. This chain joins TRBV5-1 to TRBJ2-6, with the D gene too uncertain to name. Reading from cysteine to phenylalanine, the CDR3 counts 18 amino acids. Here the CDR3 DNA is all that survives: 54 bases in frame from base 1. V drops 3 bases and J drops 0 bases, leaving 16 bases in between. From the germline V gene, CDR1 is SGHRS and CDR2 is YFSETQ. Full variable domain (CDR3 extended with the reference TRBV5-1 and TRBJ2-6 proteins): KAGVTQTPRYLIKTRGQQVTLSCSPISGHRSVSWYQQTPGQGLQFLFEYFSETQRNKGNFPGRFSGRQFSNSRSEMNVSTLELGDSALYLCASSSGTTGFSGANVLTFGAGSRLTVL.